The entry that follows covers one T cell receptor (beta chain) sequence. This clone's antigen is unknown. The record has no base qualities; no much larger clone is one base away. This sample was taken from a study of technical replicates of blood from a few donors (dated by TCRdb to about 2017). The library came from the immunoSEQ multiplex PCR assay. TCRdb stores this immuneACCESS table with in-frame sequences only. Part of the clones is absent; in the studies checked, under half of the shortfall reflects unresolved V genes, and no reason is known for the rest. The sample yields almost 90,000 clones; 90% to 95% were counted once. The ten biggest clones cover about 0.25% of the sample. Relative to germline, V is 4 bases shorter and J is 2 bases shorter, with 9 bases between their ends. The CDR3 numbers 13 residues from cysteine through phenylalanine. CDR3 DNA is the only sequence kept; it has 39 bases, read in frame from the first base. CDR1 and CDR2, looked up from the germline V gene, are SGHRS and YFSETQ.

The V and J genes are TRBV5-1 and TRBJ1-1; TRBD1 could be the D gene, as 5 bases match. Sequenced: T cells isolated from PBMCs. The receptor's source is a human donor in good health. CDR3 loop: CASSTTGNTEAFF. In nucleotides, the sequence is TGCGCCAGCAGCACTACAGGAAACACTGAAGCTTTCTTT.